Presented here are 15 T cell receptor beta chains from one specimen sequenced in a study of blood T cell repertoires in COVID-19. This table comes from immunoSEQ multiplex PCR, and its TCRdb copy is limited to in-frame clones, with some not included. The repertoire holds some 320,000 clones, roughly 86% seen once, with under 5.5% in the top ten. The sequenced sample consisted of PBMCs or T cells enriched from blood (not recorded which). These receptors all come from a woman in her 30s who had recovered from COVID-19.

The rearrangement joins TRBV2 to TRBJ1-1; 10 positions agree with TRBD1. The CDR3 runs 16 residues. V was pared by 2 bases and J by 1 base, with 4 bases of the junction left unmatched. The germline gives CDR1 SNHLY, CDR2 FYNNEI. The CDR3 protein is CASSESTGGSNTEAFF. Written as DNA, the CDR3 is TGTGCCAGCAGTGAATCGACAGGGGGCTCGAACACTGAAGCTTTCTTT.

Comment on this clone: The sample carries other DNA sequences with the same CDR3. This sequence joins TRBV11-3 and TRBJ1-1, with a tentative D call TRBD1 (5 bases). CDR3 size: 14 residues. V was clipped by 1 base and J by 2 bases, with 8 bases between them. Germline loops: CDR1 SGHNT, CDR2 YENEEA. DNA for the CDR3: TGTGCCAGCAGCTTAGCAGGGTCCAACACTGAAGCTTTCTTT. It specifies CASSLAGSNTEAFF.

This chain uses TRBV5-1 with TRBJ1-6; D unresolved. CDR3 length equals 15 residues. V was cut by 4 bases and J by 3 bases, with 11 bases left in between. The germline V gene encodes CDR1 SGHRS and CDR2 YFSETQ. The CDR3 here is CASSPGEVYNSPLHF. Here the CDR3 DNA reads TGCGCCAGCAGCCCTGGGGAGGTCTATAATTCACCCCTCCACTTT.

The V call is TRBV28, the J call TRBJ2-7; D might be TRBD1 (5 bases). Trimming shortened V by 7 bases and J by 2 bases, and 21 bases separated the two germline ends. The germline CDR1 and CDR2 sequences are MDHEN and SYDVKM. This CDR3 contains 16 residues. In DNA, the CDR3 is TGTGCCAGCAATCAACTACAGGTTATTAGAACCTACGAGCAGTACTTC. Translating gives CASNQLQVIRTYEQYF.

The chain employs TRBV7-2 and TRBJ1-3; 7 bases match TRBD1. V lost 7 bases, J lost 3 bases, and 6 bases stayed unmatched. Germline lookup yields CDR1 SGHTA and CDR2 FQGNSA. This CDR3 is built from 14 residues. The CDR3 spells CASINDRVGNTIYF. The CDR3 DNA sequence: TGTGCCAGCATCAACGACAGGGTTGGAAACACCATATATTTT.

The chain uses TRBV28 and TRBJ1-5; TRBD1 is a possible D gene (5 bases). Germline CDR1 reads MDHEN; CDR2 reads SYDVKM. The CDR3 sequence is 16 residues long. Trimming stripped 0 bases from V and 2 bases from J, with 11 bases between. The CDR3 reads CASSLWSGGGNQPQHF. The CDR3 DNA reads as TGTGCCAGCAGTTTATGGTCCGGGGGTGGCAATCAGCCCCAGCATTTT.

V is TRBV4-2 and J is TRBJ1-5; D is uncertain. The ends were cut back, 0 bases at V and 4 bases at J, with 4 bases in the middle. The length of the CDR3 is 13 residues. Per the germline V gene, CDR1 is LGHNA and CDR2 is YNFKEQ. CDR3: CASSQDYNQPQHF. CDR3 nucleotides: TGTGCCAGCAGCCAAGATTATAATCAGCCCCAGCATTTT.

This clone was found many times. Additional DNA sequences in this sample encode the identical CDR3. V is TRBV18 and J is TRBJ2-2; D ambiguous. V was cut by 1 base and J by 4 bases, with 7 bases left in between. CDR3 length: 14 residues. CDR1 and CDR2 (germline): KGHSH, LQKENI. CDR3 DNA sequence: TGTGCCAGCTCACCACGGCAGGCCACCGGGGAGCTGTTTTTT. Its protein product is CASSPRQATGELFF.

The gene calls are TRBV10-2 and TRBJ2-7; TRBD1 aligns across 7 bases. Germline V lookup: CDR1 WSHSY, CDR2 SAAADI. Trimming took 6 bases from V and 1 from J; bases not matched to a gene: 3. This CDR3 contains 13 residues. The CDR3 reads CASRGQASYEQYF. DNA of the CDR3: TGCGCCAGCAGAGGACAGGCATCCTACGAGCAGTACTTC.

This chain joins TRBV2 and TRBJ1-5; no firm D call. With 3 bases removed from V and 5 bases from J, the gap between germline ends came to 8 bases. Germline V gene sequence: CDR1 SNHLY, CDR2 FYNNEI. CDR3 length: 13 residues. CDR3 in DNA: TGTGCCAGCAGTGAGTATGAGGATCAGCCCCAGCATTTT. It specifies CASSEYEDQPQHF. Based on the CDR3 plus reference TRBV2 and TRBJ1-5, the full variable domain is EPEVTQTPSHQVTQMGQEVILRCVPISNHLYFYWYRQILGQKVEFLVSFYNNEISEKSEIFDDQFSVERPDGSNFTLKIRSTKLEDSAMYFCASSEYEDQPQHFGDGTRLSIL.

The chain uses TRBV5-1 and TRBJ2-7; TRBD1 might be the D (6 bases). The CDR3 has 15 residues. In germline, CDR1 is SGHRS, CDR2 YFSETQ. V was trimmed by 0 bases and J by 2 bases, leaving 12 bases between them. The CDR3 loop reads CASSLEGQPAYEQYF. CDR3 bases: TGCGCCAGCAGCTTGGAGGGACAACCGGCCTACGAGCAGTACTTC.

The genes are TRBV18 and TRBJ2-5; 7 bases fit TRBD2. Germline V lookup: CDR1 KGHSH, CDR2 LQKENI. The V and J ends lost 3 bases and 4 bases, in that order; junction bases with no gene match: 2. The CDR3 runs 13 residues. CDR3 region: CASSPGGSETQYF. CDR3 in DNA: TGTGCCAGCTCACCGGGGGGGTCAGAGACCCAGTACTTC.

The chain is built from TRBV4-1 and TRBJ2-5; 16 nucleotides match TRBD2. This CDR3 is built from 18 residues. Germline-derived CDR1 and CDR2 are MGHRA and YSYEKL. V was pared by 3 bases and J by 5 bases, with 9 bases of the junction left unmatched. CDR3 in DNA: TGCGCCAGCAGCCATCCCGGGACTAGCGGGGGGGCATCCGAGACCCAGTACTTC. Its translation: CASSHPGTSGGASETQYF.

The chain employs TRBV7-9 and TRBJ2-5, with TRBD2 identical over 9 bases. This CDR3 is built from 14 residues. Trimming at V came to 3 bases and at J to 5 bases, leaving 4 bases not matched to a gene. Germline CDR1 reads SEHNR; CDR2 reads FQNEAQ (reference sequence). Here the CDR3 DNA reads TGTGCCAGCAGCTTTCTAGCGGGGCCTGAGACCCAGTACTTC. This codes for CASSFLAGPETQYF.

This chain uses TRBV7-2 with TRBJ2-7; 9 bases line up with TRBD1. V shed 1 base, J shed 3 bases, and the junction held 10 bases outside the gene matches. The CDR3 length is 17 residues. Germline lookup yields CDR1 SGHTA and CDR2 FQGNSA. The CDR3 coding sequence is TGTGCCAGCAGCTTAGGCCCTTCCTCGACAGGGGGCTACGAGCAGTACTTC. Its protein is CASSLGPSSTGGYEQYF.